This TCR beta chain emerged from a study of T cell repertoires in cytomegalovirus infection. Study at large: Shared public TCR beta signatures pointed to both CMV infection and a matching HLA type.

Using its own MiXCR run on the reads, TCRdb lists one record per CDR3 protein. This table holds approximately 190,000 distinct CDR3 sequences, 7.5% to 10% found once. Findings and caveats of the study: Individuals carrying CMV plus the relevant HLA were identified by cumulative frequency of public TCR beta families. HLA-C-restricted CMV clonotypes gave the most frequent clonotype in two of eight donors.

This clonotype came up a few times. The target antigen is unknown. V lost 5 bases and J 2 bases, leaving 10 bases between the germline ends. This CDR3 spans 13 amino acids. Germline V gene sequence: CDR1 SEHNR, CDR2 FQNEAQ (reference sequence). The TCR originated in a human donor in good health (CMV status not recorded). Some clones in this sample may be carry-over from other donors' samples. The chain is built from TRBV7-9 and TRBJ2-7, with D unresolved. The sample was PBMCs. The chain's CDR3 is CASSAPGTYEQYF. DNA for the CDR3: TGTGCCAGCAGCGCCCCGGGTACCTACGAGCAGTACTTC.